The 11 T cell receptor beta chains listed next were all sequenced from one sample in a study of T cell repertoires in cytomegalovirus infection. TCRdb reprocessed the reads via MiXCR and lists one record per CDR3 protein. This sample has 95,000 to 120,000 distinct CDR3 sequences; 30% to 35% occur once, and the top ten carry 41%. These receptors have no identified antigens. The sequenced sample was CD8+ T cells from cultured PBMCs, obtained from culture after CMV antigen stimulation. Receptors were obtained from a human donor in good health (CMV status not recorded). Some clones in this sample may be carry-over from other donors' samples.

This clonotype has just one count. This CDR3 is CSVEERGGRSDTQYF. The CDR3 DNA follows: TGCAGCGTTGAAGAGCGGGGGGGCCGGTCAGATACGCAGTATTTT. The V gene is TRBV29-1, the J gene TRBJ2-3, with 9 positions matching TRBD2. CDR3 size: 15 residues. Germline CDR1 reads SQVTM; CDR2 reads ANQGSEA. Unmatched junction bases numbered 5, after V lost 0 bases and J lost 4 bases.

The chain employs TRBV14 and TRBJ1-2; 7 bases line up with TRBD1. V trimming: 4 bases; J trimming: 5 bases; junction bases outside the gene matches: 7. Looked up from germline, CDR1 is SGHDN and CDR2 is FVKESK. The CDR3 consists of 14 residues. The CDR3 protein is CASSPADRPYGYTF. The DNA of the CDR3 is TGTGCCAGCAGCCCAGCGGACAGGCCGTATGGCTACACCTTC. The whole variable domain, remainder taken from reference TRBV14 and TRBJ1-2, is EAGVTQFPSHSVIEKGQTVTLRCDPISGHDNLYWYRRVMGKEIKFLLHFVKESKQDESGMPNNRFLAERTGGTYSTLKVQPAELEDSGVYFCASSPADRPYGYTFGSGTRLTVV.

The chain links TRBV6-5 to TRBJ1-2; D gene uncertain. Germline values: CDR1 MNHEY, CDR2 SVGAGI. This CDR3 contains 15 residues. V lost 2 bases, J lost 4 bases, and 14 bases lay in between. The CDR3 DNA follows: TGTGCCAGCAGTTACGGCGCCGGGAGTCTCTATGGCTACACCTTC. Its translation is CASSYGAGSLYGYTF.

The chain has TRBV20-1 and TRBJ1-1; 10 positions agree with TRBD1. Germline-derived CDR1 and CDR2 are DFQATT and SNEGSKA (reference sequence). The junction had 17 bases not matched to a gene; V was cut back by 5 bases and J by 5 bases. The CDR3 is made up of 17 amino acids. The CDR3, as DNA: TGCAGTGCTGGAAGACAGGGGGCCCTCTTTTCTACGACTGAAGCTTTCTTT. Protein product: CSAGRQGALFSTTEAFF.

Ten or more counts support this clonotype. V and J are TRBV5-5 and TRBJ1-4; unclear D gene. The CDR3 covers 18 residues. Trimming shortened V by 0 bases and J by 5 bases, and 20 bases separated the two germline ends. Germline V gene lookup returns CDR1 SGHKS and CDR2 YYEKEE (reference sequence). For the CDR3, the DNA is TGTGCCAGCAGCTTGGCCTTAGGTTCTTGGCGGTCAAATGAAAAACTGTTTTTT. Its protein product is CASSLALGSWRSNEKLFF.

In this sample, this clonotype turned up a few times. The J gene is TRBJ2-1, the V gene TRBV29-1; no clear D gene. This CDR3 region has 15 residues. Germline V CDR1 and CDR2: SQVTM, ANQGSEA. Between the trimmed V and J ends, which lost 1 base and 1 base, there was a span of 11 bases. The CDR3 reads CSVEVTGGSYNEQFF. The CDR3 DNA follows: TGCAGCGTTGAAGTTACTGGCGGATCCTACAATGAGCAGTTCTTC.

This clonotype was picked up a small number of times. V is TRBV7-8 and J is TRBJ1-1; possible D gene TRBD1, 5 bases. Germline V lookup: CDR1 SGHVS, CDR2 FQNEAQ. This CDR3 contains 16 residues. Trimming removed 3 bases from V and 5 bases from J, with 19 bases in between. CDR3 DNA: TGTGCCAGCAGCTTGGGGACGGTCGCTTTGGGGACTGAAGCTTTCTTT. Residues: CASSLGTVALGTEAFF.

This sequence joins TRBV12-3 or TRBV12-4 and TRBJ1-4; no definite D call. This CDR3 comprises 13 residues. Trimming cost V 6 bases and J 8 bases, with 13 bases left between them. DNA for the CDR3: TGTGCCAGCAGCCAGATTGGTTTGGAAAAACTGTTTTTT. Protein sequence: CASSQIGLEKLFF.

This clonotype has more than one count but fewer than ten. The J gene is TRBJ2-2, the V gene TRBV19; TRBD1 agrees at 9 bases. Germline-derived CDR1 and CDR2 are LNHDA and SQIVND (reference sequence). CDR3 length equals 17 residues. V was clipped by 6 bases and J by 2 bases; unmatched bases: 10. CDR3 nucleotide sequence: TGTGCCAGTAGCCACCCCCGGGGACAGGGTAACACCGGGGAGCTGTTTTTT. This sequence encodes CASSHPRGQGNTGELFF.

The V call is TRBV10-1, the J call TRBJ1-5, with a possible D match to TRBD1 (5 bases). V gave up 5 bases and J gave up 4 bases, with 12 bases separating them. The germline CDR1 and CDR2 sequences are WNHNN and SYGVQD (reference sequence). The CDR3 contains 14 residues. The CDR3 sequence: CASSHRGPNQPQHF. The CDR3 nucleotides read TGCGCCAGCAGTCACCGGGGCCCTAATCAGCCCCAGCATTTT.

This clonotype was detected ten times or more. The CDR3: CASKVRLGLWSGANVLTF. In DNA, the CDR3 is TGTGCCAGCAAAGTCCGTCTGGGACTTTGGTCAGGGGCCAACGTCCTGACTTTC. The chain employs TRBV7-2 and TRBJ2-6; a weak D match, TRBD2 (6 bases). Trimming left V 7 bases short and J 4 bases short, with 23 bases between. The CDR3 contains 18 residues. The germline V gene has CDR1 SGHTA and CDR2 FQGNSA.